This TCR beta chain emerged from a study of T cells after yellow fever vaccination (dated by TCRdb to about 2019). For the wider study: The SMART-Seq v4 Ultra Low Input RNA kit was used to prepare libraries from fractions with low cell numbers. The cohort comprised two healthy male donors, one aged 18 to 30 and one aged 30 to 39 years. Blood was collected at multiple timepoints before and after primary and secondary immunization, and bulk PBMC replicates and cell subsets were isolated. Bulk TCR alpha and beta repertoires were sequenced longitudinally to track T-cell clones before and after primary and booster YFV17D yellow fever vaccination.

TCR cDNA was made using 5'RACE template switching, a step that added a universal primer site and unique molecular identifiers. Priming of cDNA synthesis was performed from both the TCR alpha and TCR beta constant segments. Library amplification involved two PCR steps, and the second step added sample barcodes and sequencing adapters. Libraries were sequenced on Illumina HiSeq 2500 (2x100 bp) or NovaSeq (2x150 bp). The original pipeline was this. Demultiplexing of reads and collapsing into UMI consensus sequences were performed with MIGEC, and V(D)J alignment was carried out with MiXCR. Using edgeR on replicate PBMC samples, clonotypes were called vaccine-responding if FDR was below 0.01 and the log2 fold change was above 5 up to day 15. Each bulk clonotype was labeled CD4 or CD8 based on which sequenced repertoire, CD4 or CD8, contained the clonotype at higher abundance. TCRdb reworked the public reads: Q25 trimming with fastp, MiXCR clone assembly, productive beta chains retained. A single entry per CDR3 protein holds the most common genes and DNA from its merged rows. The authors' filters were not applied to this entry. The sample profile shows 450,000 to 650,000 distinct CDR3 sequences; roughly 14% of them were found once. Roughly 13% of the sample goes to the ten largest clones.

The treatment or condition label for this specimen denotes: live attenuated yellow fever vaccine strain. Two biological replicates of bulk PBMCs were collected at each blood-draw timepoint. A standard Ficoll-Paque protocol was used to isolate PBMCs from peripheral blood. RNA was extracted with TriZol from bulk PBMCs, CD4 and CD8 fractions, and dextramer-positive and dextramer-negative fractions. Points the paper makes about the study in general: Because only a couple of donors were included in the study, the extent to which the findings can be generalized is limited. Most clones expanded after primary vaccination were re-detected after the booster (almost 97% of CD4 and around nine tenths of CD8), suggesting broad memory maintenance. FACS-sorted repertoires could contain abundant contaminating clonotypes from the bulk population, so computational filtering was required. A small fraction of clonotypes showed up in both the CD4 and CD8 compartments, probably as a result of convergent recombination. The secondary T-cell response was weaker than the primary response but faster, peaking on day 5 instead of day 15.

This clonotype was counted only a few times. Its antigen remains undetermined. Per-base qualities were not stored, and no clone one base away is much larger. There are 15 amino acids in the CDR3, from cysteine to phenylalanine inclusive. The DNA shown is the 45-base CDR3, in frame from base 1. The germline V gene sets CDR1 to MNHNS and CDR2 to SASEGT. Trimming costs V 2 bases and J 10 bases, and their ends lie 18 bases apart. The chain employs TRBV6-1 and TRBJ2-1, with the D gene possibly TRBD1 or TRBD2, each one fitting 5 bases. This clonotype was sampled from a man aged 30 to 45 who received the YFV17D yellow fever vaccine. Material: PBMCs, obtained on the day of the yellow fever booster vaccination. The CDR3 sequence is CASSEQRQGLGEQFF. The DNA is TGTGCCAGCAGTGAACAGCGGCAGGGCTTGGGAGAGCAGTTCTTC.